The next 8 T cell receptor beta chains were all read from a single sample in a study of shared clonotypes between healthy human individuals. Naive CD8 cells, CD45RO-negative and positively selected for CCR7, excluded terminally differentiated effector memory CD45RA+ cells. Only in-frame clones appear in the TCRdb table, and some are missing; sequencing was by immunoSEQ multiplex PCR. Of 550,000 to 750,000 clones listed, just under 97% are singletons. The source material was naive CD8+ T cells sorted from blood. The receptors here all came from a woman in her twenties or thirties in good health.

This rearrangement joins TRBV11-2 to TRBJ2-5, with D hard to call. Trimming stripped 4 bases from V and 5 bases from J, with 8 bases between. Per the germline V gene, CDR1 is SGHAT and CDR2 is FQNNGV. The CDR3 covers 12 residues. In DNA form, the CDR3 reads TGTGCCAGCAGCTACTTCGGGGAGACCCAGTACTTC. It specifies CASSYFGETQYF. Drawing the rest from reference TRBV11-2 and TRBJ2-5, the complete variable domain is EAGVAQSPRYKIIEKRQSVAFWCNPISGHATLYWYQQILGQGPKLLIQFQNNGVVDDSQLPKDRFSAERLKGVDSTLKIQPAKLEDSAVYLCASSYFGETQYFGPGTRLLVL.

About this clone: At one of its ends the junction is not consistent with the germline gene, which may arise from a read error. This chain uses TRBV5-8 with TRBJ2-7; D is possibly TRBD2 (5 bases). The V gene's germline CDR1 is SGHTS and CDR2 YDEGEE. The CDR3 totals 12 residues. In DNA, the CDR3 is TGTGCCAGCAGCTTGGACGTCCGGCTGAGGGACTTC. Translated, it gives CASSLDVRLRDF. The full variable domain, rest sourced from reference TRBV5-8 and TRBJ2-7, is EAGVTQSPTHLIKTRGQQATLRCSPISGHTSVYWYQQALGLGLQFLLWYDEGEERNRGNFPPRFSGRQFPNYSSELNVNALELEDSALYLCASSLDVRLRDFGPGTRLTVT.

CDR3 sequence reads: CASSSLLFQFF. In DNA form, the CDR3 reads TGTGCCAGCAGCTCCCTCCTTTTTCAGTTCTTC. This chain connects TRBV7-9 to TRBJ2-1, with D unclear. Germline CDR1 SEHNR, CDR2 FQNEAQ (reference sequence). There are 11 residues in the CDR3. The V end lost 4 bases, the J end lost 13 bases, and 11 bases lay between the germline ends. The variable domain in full, with the rest retrieved from reference TRBV7-9 and TRBJ2-1, is DTGVSQNPRHKITKRGQNVTFRCDPISEHNRLYWYRQTLGQGPEFLTYFQNEAQLEKSRLLSDRFSAERPKGSFSTLEIQRTEQGDSAMYLCASSSLLFQFFGPGTRLTVL.

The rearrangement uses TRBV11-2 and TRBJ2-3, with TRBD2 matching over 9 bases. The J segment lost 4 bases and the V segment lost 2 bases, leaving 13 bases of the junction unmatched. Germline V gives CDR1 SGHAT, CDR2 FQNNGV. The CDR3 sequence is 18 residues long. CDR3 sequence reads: CASSLFFRGGRAPDTQYF. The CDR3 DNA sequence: TGTGCCAGCAGCTTATTCTTCCGGGGCGGGAGGGCTCCAGATACGCAGTATTTT. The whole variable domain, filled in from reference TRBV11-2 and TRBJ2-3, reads EAGVAQSPRYKIIEKRQSVAFWCNPISGHATLYWYQQILGQGPKLLIQFQNNGVVDDSQLPKDRFSAERLKGVDSTLKIQPAKLEDSAVYLCASSLFFRGGRAPDTQYFGPGTRLTVL.

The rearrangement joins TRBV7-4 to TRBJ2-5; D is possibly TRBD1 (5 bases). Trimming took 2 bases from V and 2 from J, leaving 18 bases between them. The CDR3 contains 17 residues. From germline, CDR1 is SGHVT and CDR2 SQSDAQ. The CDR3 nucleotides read TGTGCCAGCAGCTTAAAGTTTTACAGGCAGTGTCAAGAGACCCAGTACTTC. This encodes CASSLKFYRQCQETQYF. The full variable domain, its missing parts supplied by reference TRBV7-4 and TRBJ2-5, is GAGVSQSPRYKVAKRGRDVALRCDSISGHVTLYWYRQTLGQGSEVLTYSQSDAQRDKSGRPSGRFSAERPERSVSTLKIQRTEQGDSAVYLCASSLKFYRQCQETQYFGPGTRLLVL.

The CDR3 region is CASSPSRIDEQYF. CDR3 nucleotides: TGTGCCAGCAGCCCCAGCAGAATTGACGAGCAGTACTTC. The J gene is TRBJ2-7, the V gene TRBV7-9; D unclear. The V gene's germline CDR1 is SEHNR and CDR2 FQNEAQ (reference sequence). This CDR3 comprises 13 residues. Trimming left V 5 bases short and J 5 bases short, with 13 bases between.

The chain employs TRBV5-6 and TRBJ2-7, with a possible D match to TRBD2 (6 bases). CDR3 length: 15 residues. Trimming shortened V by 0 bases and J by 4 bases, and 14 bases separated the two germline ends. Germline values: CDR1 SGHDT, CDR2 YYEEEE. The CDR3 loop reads CASSLDSGLAYEQYF. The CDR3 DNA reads TGTGCCAGCAGCTTGGACAGCGGGTTAGCTTACGAGCAGTACTTC.

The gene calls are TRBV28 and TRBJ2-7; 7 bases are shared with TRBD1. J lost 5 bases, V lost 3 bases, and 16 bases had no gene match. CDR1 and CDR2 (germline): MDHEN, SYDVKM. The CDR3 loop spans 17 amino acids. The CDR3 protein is CASSFFRGRQGGDEQYF. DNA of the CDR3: TGTGCCAGCAGTTTCTTTAGGGGCAGACAGGGTGGAGACGAGCAGTACTTC. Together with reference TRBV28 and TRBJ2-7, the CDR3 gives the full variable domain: DVKVTQSSRYLVKRTGEKVFLECVQDMDHENMFWYRQDPGLGLRLIYFSYDVKMKEKGDIPEGYSVSREKKERFSLILESASTNQTSMYLCASSFFRGRQGGDEQYFGPGTRLTVT.